This T cell receptor (beta chain) derives from a study of OX40 agonist ivuxolimab in advanced cancers. Study in general: In this cohort, patients received ivuxolimab, an agonistic anti-OX40 (CD134) antibody.

This CDR3 comprises 18 residues. Germline V gene sequence: CDR1 MGHRA, CDR2 YSYEKL. With 1 base clipped from V and 5 bases from J, the junction kept 13 bases outside the gene matches. Assay: immunoSEQ multiplex PCR; the TCRdb copy retains only in-frame clones and omits some. The data hold approximately 37,000 clones, with over 80% observed a single time. The chain combines TRBV4-1 with TRBJ2-3, with 9 bases fitting TRBD1. The input for sequencing was CD4+ or CD8+ T cells sorted from blood, taken in a trial of the OX40 agonist ivuxolimab. The receptor was derived from an adult with an advanced solid tumor such as melanoma, head and neck, liver or kidney cancer. CDR3 residues: CASSQGNTGTGFQDTQYF. The CDR3 DNA follows: TGCGCCAGCAGCCAAGGGAACACCGGGACAGGGTTTCAAGATACGCAGTATTTT.